This passage covers 26 T cell receptor beta chains from one sample sequenced in a study of cytomegalovirus exposure and HLA in healthy donors (TCRdb year 2017). The library came from the immunoSEQ multiplex PCR assay. A mixture of 60 forward primers for TCR Vbeta segments and 13 reverse primers for TCR Jbeta segments was used in the multiplex PCR. TCRdb re-hosts the immuneACCESS table, in-frame sequences only. Its copies lack some clones; in the studies checked, an unresolved V gene accounts for under half of them, and the cause for the rest is not known. In all, the sample holds some 150,000 clones, and roughly 76% of those were seen once. The top ten clonotypes cover approximately 1.1% of the sample. Sequencing was performed on PBMCs. The receptors shown here come from a female donor in good health and CMV-seronegative.

The rearrangement uses TRBV6-5 and TRBJ2-1; 7 bases are a match to TRBD2. With V trimmed by 7 bases and J by 5 bases, 8 bases remained unmatched. The CDR3 sequence is 14 residues long. Germline lookup yields CDR1 MNHEY and CDR2 SVGAGI. CDR3 sequence (DNA): TGTGCCAGCACTCTTGGGGGGGTGAACAATGAGCAGTTCTTC. This codes for CASTLGGVNNEQFF.

V usage is TRBV29-1 and J usage is TRBJ2-7, with 9 bases matching TRBD2. The germline CDR1 and CDR2 sequences are SQVTM and ANQGSEA. J lost 7 bases, V lost 5 bases, and 6 bases had no gene match. This CDR3 region has 12 residues. The CDR3 nucleotides are TGCAGCGTTACTAGCGGGCTTGGGGAGCAGTACTTC. This encodes CSVTSGLGEQYF.

The V gene is TRBV9, the J gene TRBJ1-1; TRBD1 aligns across 7 bases. The CDR3 runs 14 residues. CDR1 and CDR2 from the germline V gene are SGDLS and YYNGEE. V gave up 4 bases and J gave up 5 bases; unmatched junction bases: 8. The CDR3: CASSPQGQYTEAFF. In DNA, the CDR3 is TGTGCCAGCAGCCCCCAGGGACAGTATACTGAAGCTTTCTTT.

This chain uses TRBV19 with TRBJ1-5; D is unclear. Germline V gene data show CDR1 as LNHDA and CDR2 as SQIVND (reference sequence). CDR3 length: 16 residues. With 3 bases removed from V and 5 bases from J, the gap between germline ends came to 17 bases. The CDR3 here is CASSIGIALVYQPQHF. CDR3 coding DNA: TGTGCCAGTAGTATTGGAATAGCCTTAGTGTATCAGCCCCAGCATTTT.

The J gene is TRBJ2-7, the V gene TRBV7-4; 8 nucleotides line up with TRBD1. There are 14 residues in the CDR3. The ends lost 3 bases at V and 7 bases at J; junction bases unmatched: 8. Germline V gives CDR1 SGHVT, CDR2 SQSDAQ. CDR3 loop: CASSFQQGAREQYF. The CDR3 DNA is TGTGCCAGCAGCTTTCAGCAGGGGGCGAGAGAGCAGTACTTC. Supplemented by reference TRBV7-4 and TRBJ2-7, the full variable domain reads GAGVSQSPRYKVAKRGRDVALRCDSISGHVTLYWYRQTLGQGSEVLTYSQSDAQRDKSGRPSGRFSAERPERSVSTLKIQRTEQGDSAVYLCASSFQQGAREQYFGPGTRLTVT.

V is TRBV28 and J is TRBJ2-7; D is uncertain. Per germline, CDR1 MDHEN and CDR2 SYDVKM. V lost 2 bases to trimming and J lost 6 bases, with 8 bases between them. The CDR3 is 12 amino acids. The CDR3 spells CASSLARGEQYF. CDR3 in DNA: TGTGCCAGCAGTTTAGCCCGAGGCGAGCAGTACTTC.

Regarding this clone: Other DNA sequences of this sample code for an identical CDR3. This chain uses TRBV7-9 with TRBJ2-7; D remains ambiguous. Germline V gives CDR1 SEHNR, CDR2 FQNEAQ (reference sequence). There are 11 residues in the CDR3. Between the trimmed V and J ends, which lost 4 bases and 2 bases, there was a span of 3 bases. The CDR3 DNA follows: TGTGCCAGCAGCTCAACCTACGAGCAGTACTTC. It yields the protein CASSSTYEQYF.

The chain recombines TRBV28 with TRBJ1-4; weak D call: TRBD1 (6 bases). With 6 bases removed from V and 3 bases from J, the gap between germline ends came to 11 bases. This CDR3 region has 14 residues. CDR1 is MDHEN and CDR2 is SYDVKM in the germline V gene. Written as DNA, the CDR3 is TGTGCCAGCAGATCGACAGGCCCTAATGAAAAACTGTTTTTT. Translating gives CASRSTGPNEKLFF.

The V and J genes are TRBV11-3 and TRBJ2-1, with TRBD2 identical over 12 bases. Trimming at V came to 5 bases and at J to 5 bases, leaving 7 bases not matched to a gene. CDR3 length: 16 residues. Germline V gene data show CDR1 as SGHNT and CDR2 as YENEEA. The CDR3 nucleotides are TGTGCCAGCAGCCCCTCGGGACTAGCGGGCGACAATGAGCAGTTCTTC. Amino acids: CASSPSGLAGDNEQFF.

J is TRBJ2-2 and V is TRBV6-1; D is uncertain. The length of the CDR3 is 15 residues. Germline V gives CDR1 MNHNS, CDR2 SASEGT. V was shortened by 7 bases and J by 1 base, with 13 bases between the two germline ends. CDR3 sequence reads: CASTLPPGNTGELFF. CDR3 nucleotides: TGTGCCAGCACTCTCCCCCCCGGGAACACCGGGGAGCTGTTTTTT.

The table lists this clone with a count of one. The chain joins TRBV6-5 to TRBJ2-7; tentatively, D is TRBD1 (6 bases). CDR1 and CDR2 (germline): MNHEY, SVGAGI. The CDR3 covers 14 residues. The V and J ends lost 7 bases and 0 bases respectively, with 13 bases between them. The chain's CDR3 is CASKNPGHSYEQYF. Written as DNA, the CDR3 is TGTGCCAGCAAAAACCCGGGACACTCCTACGAGCAGTACTTC.

J is TRBJ2-5 and V is TRBV18, with 9 positions matching TRBD2. Unmatched junction bases numbered 5, after V lost 0 bases and J lost 3 bases. The CDR3 has 16 amino acids. In germline, CDR1 is KGHSH, CDR2 LQKENI. The chain's CDR3 is CASSPPTLAGKETQYF. DNA of the CDR3: TGTGCCAGCTCACCACCAACCCTAGCGGGAAAAGAGACCCAGTACTTC.

This rearrangement joins TRBV13 to TRBJ2-2; no clear D gene. There are 12 residues in the CDR3. Germline CDR1 and CDR2: PRHDT and FYEKMQ (reference sequence). V was shortened by 2 bases and J by 4 bases, with 2 bases between the two germline ends. The CDR3 reads CASSLLTGELFF. The CDR3 DNA sequence: TGTGCCAGCAGCTTACTCACCGGGGAGCTGTTTTTT.

The V gene is TRBV18, the J gene TRBJ1-2; D gene uncertain. The CDR3 sequence is 13 residues long. Germline V CDR1 and CDR2: KGHSH, LQKENI. Trimming left V 1 base short and J 8 bases short, with 11 bases between. Written as DNA, the CDR3 is TGTGCCAGCTCACCACGCCCGAGGGAGGGCTACACCTTC. This sequence encodes CASSPRPREGYTF.

The chain employs TRBV6-6 and TRBJ1-1; 10 nucleotides match TRBD1. V gave up 3 bases and J gave up 11 bases; unmatched junction bases: 15. The CDR3 covers 16 residues. Per germline, CDR1 MNHNY and CDR2 SVGAGI (reference sequence). The CDR3 region is CASSYPPGTGDLGAFF. The DNA of the CDR3 is TGTGCCAGCAGTTATCCTCCCGGGACAGGGGACCTGGGCGCTTTCTTT.

The genes are TRBV15 and TRBJ2-3, with 12 bases aligning to TRBD1. Germline values: CDR1 LNHNV, CDR2 YYDKDF (reference sequence). J was trimmed by 7 bases and V by 0 bases; bases with no gene match: 5. This CDR3 comprises 16 residues. In nucleotides, the CDR3 is TGTGCCACCAGCAGAGATTCGGGACAGGGGGCTCATACGCAGTATTTT. Translated: CATSRDSGQGAHTQYF.

This chain connects TRBV28 to TRBJ2-7; 8 nucleotides agree with TRBD2. The CDR3 consists of 19 residues. V trimming: 5 bases; J trimming: 2 bases; junction bases outside the gene matches: 20. CDR1 and CDR2 (germline): MDHEN, SYDVKM. DNA of the CDR3: TGTGCCAGCAGTCTCAACAGGCAAGCTTCCCTAGCGGGTACCTACGAGCAGTACTTC. Translating gives CASSLNRQASLAGTYEQYF.

The chain employs TRBV7-6 and TRBJ2-1; TRBD1 is a possible D gene (6 bases). V was shortened by 5 bases and J by 8 bases, with 10 bases between the two germline ends. Germline CDR1 and CDR2: SGHVS and FNYEAQ. The CDR3 extends over 12 amino acids. The CDR3 DNA reads as TGTGCCAGCAGCCAAGCAGGGGATGAGCAGTTCTTC. It translates to CASSQAGDEQFF.

DNA for the CDR3: TGTGCCTGGAGTGGACTAGCGGTCTCCTACGAGCAGTACTTC. The encoded protein is CAWSGLAVSYEQYF. The chain couples TRBV30 to TRBJ2-7; 9 bases map to TRBD2. The CDR3 is made up of 14 amino acids. The ends lost 1 base at V and 0 bases at J; junction bases unmatched: 1. Germline V gene data show CDR1 as GTSNPN and CDR2 as SVGIG (reference sequence).

This chain uses TRBV9 with TRBJ2-2; D gene ambiguous. The ends were cut back, 1 base at V and 1 base at J, with 5 bases in the middle. This CDR3 comprises 14 residues. Germline V gives CDR1 SGDLS, CDR2 YYNGEE. This chain's CDR3 is CASSVRLNTGELFF. The CDR3 DNA follows: TGTGCCAGCAGCGTAAGACTGAACACCGGGGAGCTGTTTTTT.

The chain recombines TRBV6-1 with TRBJ2-1, with 7 bases lining up with TRBD2. The ends lost 0 bases at V and 2 bases at J; junction bases unmatched: 4. This CDR3 contains 16 residues. Germline V gives CDR1 MNHNS, CDR2 SASEGT. The CDR3 DNA sequence: TGTGCCAGCAGTGAAGCAGCGGGGCAAACCTACAATGAGCAGTTCTTC. This codes for CASSEAAGQTYNEQFF.

Only one count was recorded for this clone. The gene calls are TRBV19 and TRBJ1-1, with a possible D match to TRBD1 (6 bases). The CDR3 runs 13 residues. The germline CDR1 and CDR2 sequences are LNHDA and SQIVND (reference sequence). V lost 4 bases to trimming and J lost 1 base, with 7 bases between them. CDR3 sequence: CASSRTANTEAFF. The CDR3 region has the DNA TGTGCCAGTAGTAGGACAGCGAACACTGAAGCTTTCTTT.

The chain is built from TRBV5-1 and TRBJ2-3; 10 positions match TRBD2. The V gene end was trimmed by 1 base and the J gene end by 3 bases; junction bases not matched to a gene: 2. Germline CDR1 reads SGHRS; CDR2 reads YFSETQ. The length of the CDR3 is 15 residues. CDR3 bases: TGCGCCAGCAGCTTGAAACTAGCGGGAACAGATACGCAGTATTTT. It translates to CASSLKLAGTDTQYF. Full variable domain (rest looked up from reference TRBV5-1 and TRBJ2-3): KAGVTQTPRYLIKTRGQQVTLSCSPISGHRSVSWYQQTPGQGLQFLFEYFSETQRNKGNFPGRFSGRQFSNSRSEMNVSTLELGDSALYLCASSLKLAGTDTQYFGPGTRLTVL.

This clone was seen just once. V and J are TRBV10-1 and TRBJ2-5, with 7 nucleotides matching TRBD1. The CDR3 sequence is 14 residues long. CDR1 and CDR2 (germline): WNHNN, SYGVQD (reference sequence). With V trimmed by 3 bases and J by 7 bases, 8 bases remained unmatched. The CDR3 region is CASSDHRGGGTQYF. CDR3 nucleotide sequence: TGCGCCAGCAGTGACCACAGGGGCGGTGGGACCCAGTACTTC.

The genes are TRBV9 and TRBJ2-1, with D perhaps matching TRBD2 (5 bases). V lost 2 bases to trimming and J lost 4 bases, with 7 bases between them. Looked up from germline, CDR1 is SGDLS and CDR2 is YYNGEE. The CDR3 loop spans 13 amino acids. The CDR3, as DNA: TGTGCCAGCAGCGTCTTAGCGTACAATGAGCAGTTCTTC. Translated, it gives CASSVLAYNEQFF.

V usage is TRBV6-6 and J usage is TRBJ1-2, with a tentative D call TRBD1 (6 bases). Germline V gives CDR1 MNHNY, CDR2 SVGAGI (reference sequence). This CDR3 contains 13 residues. The V and J ends lost 6 bases and 7 bases respectively, with 15 bases between them. The chain's CDR3 is CASRTEGRGGYTF. CDR3 nucleotides: TGTGCCAGCAGGACAGAGGGCAGGGGTGGCTACACCTTC.